What follows are 20 T cell receptor beta chains derived from one specimen sequenced in a study of T cell repertoires in cytomegalovirus infection. TCRdb processed the reads anew with MiXCR; each CDR3 protein has one entry. The sample consists of just over 150,000 distinct CDR3 sequences, around a quarter of them appearing once. The source material was PBMCs. The receptors were gathered from a human donor in good health (CMV status not recorded). Some clones in this sample may be carry-over from other donors' samples.

Turning to this clonotype: Just one base apart from a much larger clone, this may be a read error. The V call is TRBV7-2, the J call TRBJ1-5; D remains ambiguous. This CDR3 contains 14 residues. Germline V gives CDR1 SGHTA, CDR2 FQGNSA. The DNA for the CDR3 is TGTGCCAGCAGCCCCTCAGTCAGCAATCGGCCCCAGCATTTT. The encoded protein is CASSPSVSNRPQHF.

The V and J genes are TRBV5-6 and TRBJ2-1, with D possibly being TRBD2 (5 bases). CDR1 SGHDT and CDR2 YYEEEE come from the germline V gene. Deletions cut 0 bases from V and 0 bases from J, with 13 bases between. The CDR3 loop spans 17 amino acids. Here the CDR3 reads CASSLEPGIGSYNEQFF. CDR3 nucleotides: TGTGCCAGCAGCTTGGAACCGGGAATAGGCTCCTACAATGAGCAGTTCTTC.

At least ten counts were recorded for this clonotype. The CDR3 nucleotides read TGTGCCAGCAGTCGGGGAGGGGAGGAGACCCAGTACTTC. This encodes CASSRGGEETQYF. The rearrangement uses TRBV7-2 and TRBJ2-5; 7 bases map to TRBD2. CDR3 length: 13 residues. V was clipped by 6 bases and J by 5 bases; unmatched bases: 6. Germline-derived CDR1 and CDR2 are SGHTA and FQGNSA.

Concerning this clonotype: A much larger clone is a single base away; this may be a read error. The chain carries TRBV7-9 and TRBJ2-5; TRBD1 aligns across 9 bases. This CDR3 has 17 amino acids. Germline CDR1 and CDR2: SEHNR and FQNEAQ (reference sequence). The CDR3 DNA is TGTGCCAGCAGCTTAGCGAAGGGGGGACAGGGAGAAGAGATCCAGTACTTC. Encoded protein: CASSLAKGGQGEEIQYF.

The table lists this clonotype with a count of one. The V gene is TRBV20-1, the J gene TRBJ2-7, with 7 nucleotides matching TRBD2. CDR1 DFQATT and CDR2 SNEGSKA come from the germline V gene (reference sequence). The CDR3 is 15 amino acids. V shed 1 base and J 1 base; nucleotides not matched to a gene: 7. CDR3 DNA sequence: TGCAGTGCTAGAGGGGCAAGCGGGACTTCCTACGAGCAGTACTTC. Protein sequence: CSARGASGTSYEQYF.

In its sample, this clonotype was seen a few times. V is TRBV11-2 and J is TRBJ1-2; D is uncertain. This CDR3 is 10 amino acids long. CDR1 and CDR2 (germline): SGHAT, FQNNGV. The V gene lost 1 base and the J gene lost 8 bases, with 2 bases spanning the gap. The CDR3 reads CASSLGGYTF. CDR3 DNA sequence: TGTGCCAGCAGCTTAGGGGGCTACACCTTC.

This clonotype was observed many times. The chain couples TRBV6-5 to TRBJ1-2, with D possibly TRBD1 on 6 matching bases. Germline values: CDR1 MNHEY, CDR2 SVGAGI. Between the trimmed V and J ends, which lost 4 bases and 4 bases, there was a span of 16 bases. The CDR3 runs to 15 residues. This chain's CDR3 is CASSSQGGTAYGYTF. DNA of the CDR3: TGTGCCAGCAGTTCCCAAGGGGGTACTGCCTATGGCTACACCTTC.

V gene TRBV6-9 combines with J gene TRBJ2-7; 10 bases fit TRBD2. Germline CDR1 MNHGY, CDR2 SVAAGI. Trimming cost V 3 bases and J 3 bases; bases outside gene matches: 5. The CDR3 runs 15 residues. CDR3 residues: CASSYRTSGVYEQYF. The CDR3 DNA follows: TGTGCCAGCAGTTACAGGACTAGCGGAGTCTACGAGCAGTACTTC.

This clonotype appeared a few times. J is TRBJ1-1 and V is TRBV5-4; D is possibly TRBD1 (6 bases). Trimming stripped 3 bases from V and 6 bases from J, with 24 bases between. There are 17 residues in the CDR3. CDR1 SGHNT and CDR2 YYREEE come from the germline V gene (reference sequence). The CDR3 DNA follows: TGTGCCAGCAGCTCCCCCGACAGGAGGGGGATTGTCGCTGAAGCTTTCTTT. Translating gives CASSSPDRRGIVAEAFF.

This clonotype occurred a few times. This chain connects TRBV6-2 or TRBV6-3 to TRBJ2-1; 14 nucleotides line up with TRBD2. Germline V gene lookup returns CDR1 MNHEY and CDR2 SVGEGT. Unmatched junction bases numbered 6, after V lost 5 bases and J lost 9 bases. This CDR3 is built from 15 residues. In nucleotides, the CDR3 is TGTGCCAGCAGTCGACTAGCGGGAGGGCCCACTGAGCAGTTCTTC. Translated, it gives CASSRLAGGPTEQFF.

This clonotype came up a few times. This rearrangement joins TRBV5-1 to TRBJ2-1; D gene uncertain. There are 15 residues in the CDR3. Germline CDR1 and CDR2: SGHRS and YFSETQ. The V and J ends lost 1 base and 1 base respectively, with 9 bases between them. The CDR3 coding sequence is TGCGCCAGCAGCTTGAGTCTACAGTCCTACAATGAGCAGTTCTTC. Translation: CASSLSLQSYNEQFF.

V usage is TRBV15 and J usage is TRBJ2-3; D gene unclear. Deletions cut 0 bases from V and 5 bases from J, with 9 bases between. CDR3 size: 14 residues. CDR1 LNHNV and CDR2 YYDKDF come from the germline V gene (reference sequence). This CDR3 reads CATSRDQSVDTQYF. CDR3 sequence (DNA): TGTGCCACCAGCAGAGACCAGAGTGTAGATACGCAGTATTTT.

This clonotype was counted a few times. CDR3 coding DNA: TGCAGCGTAGTGGGACAGGAGATTGAAGCTTTCTTT. It encodes CSVVGQEIEAFF. The chain uses TRBV29-1 and TRBJ1-1; TRBD1 aligns across 8 bases. This CDR3 is built from 12 residues. V lost 6 bases and J lost 7; bases outside the gene matches: 7. Germline CDR1 reads SQVTM; CDR2 reads ANQGSEA.

This clonotype was observed a handful of times. The genes are TRBV6-6 and TRBJ1-4; tentatively, D is TRBD1 (5 bases). The V end was cut by 7 bases, the J end by 7 bases, with 16 bases between. Germline-derived CDR1 and CDR2 are MNHNY and SVGAGI (reference sequence). There are 14 residues in the CDR3. This CDR3 is CASNLWGRGEKLFF. Written as DNA, the CDR3 is TGTGCCAGCAACCTGTGGGGGAGGGGTGAAAAACTGTTTTTT.

This clonotype occurred a few times. This chain connects TRBV3-1 to TRBJ2-3, with TRBD2 identical over 12 bases. The germline V gene encodes CDR1 LGHDT and CDR2 YNNKEL (reference sequence). The CDR3 length is 16 residues. The J segment lost 5 bases and the V segment lost 1 base, leaving 4 bases of the junction unmatched. CDR3 bases: TGTGCCAGCAGCCAAGTCACTAGCGGGGGGATAGATACGCAGTATTTT. It codes for CASSQVTSGGIDTQYF.

This clonotype was recorded at least ten times. The chain combines TRBV12-5 with TRBJ1-1; no clear D gene. The V gene lost 0 bases and the J gene lost 1 base, with 6 bases spanning the gap. CDR3 length: 14 amino acids. Germline CDR1 LGHNT, CDR2 FRNRAP. The CDR3 reads CASGLVSGNTEAFF. In nucleotides, the CDR3 is TGTGCTAGTGGTTTGGTCTCGGGGAACACTGAAGCTTTCTTT.

The gene calls are TRBV5-6 and TRBJ1-5; 9 bases are shared with TRBD1. V gave up 1 base and J gave up 5 bases; unmatched junction bases: 1. The CDR3 length is 14 residues. Germline lookup yields CDR1 SGHDT and CDR2 YYEEEE. In nucleotides, the CDR3 is TGTGCCAGCAGCTTGTGGACAGGGGATCAGCCCCAGCATTTT. Its protein product is CASSLWTGDQPQHF.

This clonotype came up a few times. This sequence joins TRBV7-3 and TRBJ2-3; 8 bases map to TRBD2. J lost 5 bases, V lost 5 bases, and 9 bases had no gene match. There are 15 residues in the CDR3. CDR1 is SGHTA, CDR2 FQGTGA, per germline. CDR3 bases: TGTGCCAGCAGCCCAGACGGGGGGGGAGGAGATACGCAGTATTTT. Translated, it gives CASSPDGGGGDTQYF. Full variable domain (remainder filled in from reference TRBV7-3 and TRBJ2-3): GAGVSQTPSNKVTEKGKYVELRCDPISGHTALYWYRQSLGQGPEFLIYFQGTGAADDSGLPNDRFFAVRPEGSVSTLKIQRTERGDSAVYLCASSPDGGGGDTQYFGPGTRLTVL.

With respect to this clonotype: This could be a read error, since a much larger clone is one nucleotide away. The chain uses TRBV7-2 and TRBJ2-4; D unclear. Trimming took off 3 bases at V and 2 bases at J, with 14 bases between the two ends. This CDR3 has 16 amino acids. The germline V gene has CDR1 SGHTA and CDR2 FQGNSA. The CDR3 DNA reads as TGTGCCAGCAGCTTTAGTTCGGGTGGGACCAAAAACATTCAGTACTTC. Protein: CASSFSSGGTKNIQYF.

This chain connects TRBV24-1 to TRBJ1-2; D is undetermined. The length of the CDR3 is 13 residues. Germline CDR1 reads KGHDR; CDR2 reads SFDVKD. V was trimmed by 0 bases and J by 8 bases, leaving 9 bases between them. CDR3 bases: TGTGCCACCAGTGATTTGCGCCTGGGAGGCTACACCTTC. Protein product: CATSDLRLGGYTF.